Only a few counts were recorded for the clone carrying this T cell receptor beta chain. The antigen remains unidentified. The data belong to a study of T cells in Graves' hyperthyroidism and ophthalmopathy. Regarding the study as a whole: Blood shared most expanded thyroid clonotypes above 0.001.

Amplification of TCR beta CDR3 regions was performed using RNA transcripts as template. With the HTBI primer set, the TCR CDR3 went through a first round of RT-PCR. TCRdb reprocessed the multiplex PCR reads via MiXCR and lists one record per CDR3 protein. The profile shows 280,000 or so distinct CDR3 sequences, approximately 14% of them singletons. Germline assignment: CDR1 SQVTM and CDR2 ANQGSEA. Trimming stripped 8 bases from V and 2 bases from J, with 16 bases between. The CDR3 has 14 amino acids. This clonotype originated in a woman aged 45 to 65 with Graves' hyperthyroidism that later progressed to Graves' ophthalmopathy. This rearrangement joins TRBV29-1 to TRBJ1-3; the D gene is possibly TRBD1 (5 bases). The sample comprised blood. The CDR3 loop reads CSYKGAATGNTIYF. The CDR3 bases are TGCAGCTACAAAGGGGCCGCCACTGGAAACACCATATATTTT.